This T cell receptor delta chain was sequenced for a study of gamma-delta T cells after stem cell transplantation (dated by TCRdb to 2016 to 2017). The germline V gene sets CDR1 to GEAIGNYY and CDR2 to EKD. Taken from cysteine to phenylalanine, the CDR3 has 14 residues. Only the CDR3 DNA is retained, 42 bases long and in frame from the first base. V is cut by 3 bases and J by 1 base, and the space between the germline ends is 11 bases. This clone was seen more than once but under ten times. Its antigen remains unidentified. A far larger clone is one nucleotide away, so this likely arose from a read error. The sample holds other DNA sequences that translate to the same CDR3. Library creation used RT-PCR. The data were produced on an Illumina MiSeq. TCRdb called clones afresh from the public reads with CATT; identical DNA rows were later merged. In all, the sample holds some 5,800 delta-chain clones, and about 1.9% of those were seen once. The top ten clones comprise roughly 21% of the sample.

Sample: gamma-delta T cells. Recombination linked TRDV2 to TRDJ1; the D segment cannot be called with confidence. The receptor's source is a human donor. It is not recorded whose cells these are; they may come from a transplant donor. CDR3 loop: CACDGLGGTDKLIF. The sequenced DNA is TGTGCCTGTGACGGGCTTGGAGGCACCGATAAACTCATCTTT.